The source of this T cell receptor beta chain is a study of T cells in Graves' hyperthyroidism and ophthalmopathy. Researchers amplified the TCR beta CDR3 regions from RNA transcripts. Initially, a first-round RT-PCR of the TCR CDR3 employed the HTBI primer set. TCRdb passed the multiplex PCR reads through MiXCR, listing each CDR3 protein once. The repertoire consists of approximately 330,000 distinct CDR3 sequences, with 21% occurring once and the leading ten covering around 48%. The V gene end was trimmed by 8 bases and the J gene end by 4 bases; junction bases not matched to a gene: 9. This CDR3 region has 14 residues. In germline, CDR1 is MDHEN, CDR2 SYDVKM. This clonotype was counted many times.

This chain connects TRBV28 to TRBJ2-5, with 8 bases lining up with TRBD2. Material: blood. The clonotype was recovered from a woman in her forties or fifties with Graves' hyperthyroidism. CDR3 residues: CASGTAGVLETQYF. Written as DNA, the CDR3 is TGTGCCAGCGGAACAGCGGGAGTGTTAGAGACCCAGTACTTC.